This TCR beta chain was observed in a study of blood T cells in healthy people across ages. Per germline, CDR1 SQVTM and CDR2 ANQGSEA. The length of the CDR3 is 13 residues. V lost 2 bases and J 5 bases, leaving 13 bases between the germline ends. PCR was performed a second time for 7 to 11 cycles using a sample-barcoded 5' primer and a J-beta primer mix. Tagging of each cDNA molecule was performed by a template-switch adaptor with 12 random nucleotides. From the 5' RACE reads, TCRdb called clonotypes with MiXCR, one entry per CDR3 protein. The data contain around 1,500,000 distinct CDR3 sequences, 28% of them singletons. Comments on this clonotype: The antigen is unknown.

Points from the study as a whole: Lack of knowledge of donor CMV status possibly confounded expanded clonotype changes.

Sequencing was carried out using blood. The rearrangement joins TRBV29-1 to TRBJ2-7; D ambiguous. This TCR was recovered from a woman aged 30 to 39 in good health. The CDR3 sequence is CSVERAASDEQYF. The CDR3 coding sequence is TGCAGCGTTGAAAGGGCGGCCAGCGACGAGCAGTACTTC.